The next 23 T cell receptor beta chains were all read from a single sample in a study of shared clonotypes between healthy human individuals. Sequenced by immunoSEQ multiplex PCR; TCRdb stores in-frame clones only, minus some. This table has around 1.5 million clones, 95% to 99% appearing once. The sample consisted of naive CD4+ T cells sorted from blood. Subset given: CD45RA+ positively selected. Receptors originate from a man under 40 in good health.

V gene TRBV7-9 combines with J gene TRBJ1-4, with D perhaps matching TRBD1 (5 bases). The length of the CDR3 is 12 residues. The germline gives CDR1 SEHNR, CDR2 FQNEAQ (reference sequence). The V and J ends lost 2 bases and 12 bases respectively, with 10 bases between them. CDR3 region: CASSLFTTELFF. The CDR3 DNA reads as TGTGCCAGCAGCTTATTCACGACAGAACTGTTTTTT.

DNA for the CDR3: TGTGCCAGCAGTTCGGGTAGGCGGGAGATCCGGAATGAGCAGTTCTTC. It codes for CASSSGRREIRNEQFF. The rearrangement uses TRBV28 and TRBJ2-1, with 7 bases aligning to TRBD2. V lost 4 bases to trimming and J lost 7 bases; unmatched junction nucleotides: 13. Per germline, CDR1 MDHEN and CDR2 SYDVKM. CDR3 size: 16 residues. Full variable domain (remainder filled in from reference TRBV28 and TRBJ2-1): DVKVTQSSRYLVKRTGEKVFLECVQDMDHENMFWYRQDPGLGLRLIYFSYDVKMKEKGDIPEGYSVSREKKERFSLILESASTNQTSMYLCASSSGRREIRNEQFFGPGTRLTVL.

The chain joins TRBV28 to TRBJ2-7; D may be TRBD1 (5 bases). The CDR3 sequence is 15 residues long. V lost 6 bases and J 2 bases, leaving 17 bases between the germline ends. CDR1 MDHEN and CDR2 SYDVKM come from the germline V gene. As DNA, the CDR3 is TGTGCCAGCAGCTCCACAGGTAGTGGGGCCTACGAGCAGTACTTC. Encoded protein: CASSSTGSGAYEQYF. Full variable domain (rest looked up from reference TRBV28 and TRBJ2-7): DVKVTQSSRYLVKRTGEKVFLECVQDMDHENMFWYRQDPGLGLRLIYFSYDVKMKEKGDIPEGYSVSREKKERFSLILESASTNQTSMYLCASSSTGSGAYEQYFGPGTRLTVT.

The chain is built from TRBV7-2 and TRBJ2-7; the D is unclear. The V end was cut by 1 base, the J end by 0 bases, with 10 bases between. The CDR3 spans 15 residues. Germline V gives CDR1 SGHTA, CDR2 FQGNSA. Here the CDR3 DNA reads TGTGCCAGCAGCTTAGGCCCAGGCAGCTCCTACGAGCAGTACTTC. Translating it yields CASSLGPGSSYEQYF.

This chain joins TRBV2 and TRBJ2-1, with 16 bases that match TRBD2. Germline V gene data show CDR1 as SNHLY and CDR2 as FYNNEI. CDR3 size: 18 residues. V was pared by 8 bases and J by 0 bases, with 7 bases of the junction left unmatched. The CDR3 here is CASSPGTSGRASYNEQFF. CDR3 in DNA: TGTGCCAGCTCACCCGGGACTAGCGGGAGGGCCTCCTACAATGAGCAGTTCTTC.

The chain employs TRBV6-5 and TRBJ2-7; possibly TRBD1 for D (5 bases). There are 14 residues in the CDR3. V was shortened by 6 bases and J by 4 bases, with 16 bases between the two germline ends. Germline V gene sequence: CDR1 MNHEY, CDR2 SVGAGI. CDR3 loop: CASRKTDPSYEQYF. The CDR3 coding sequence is TGTGCCAGCAGAAAGACAGACCCTTCTTACGAGCAGTACTTC.

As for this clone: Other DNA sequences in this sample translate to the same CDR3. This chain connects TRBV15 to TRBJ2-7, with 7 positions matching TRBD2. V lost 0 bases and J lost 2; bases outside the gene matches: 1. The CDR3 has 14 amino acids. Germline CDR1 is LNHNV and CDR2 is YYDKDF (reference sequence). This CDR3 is CATSRDLAAYEQYF. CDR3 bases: TGTGCCACCAGCAGAGATCTAGCGGCCTACGAGCAGTACTTC.

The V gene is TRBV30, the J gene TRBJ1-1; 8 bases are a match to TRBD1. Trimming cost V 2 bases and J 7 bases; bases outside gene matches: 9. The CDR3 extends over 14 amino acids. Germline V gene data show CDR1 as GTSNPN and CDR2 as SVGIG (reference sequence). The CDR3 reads CAWSRRDRMIEAFF. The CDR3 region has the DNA TGTGCCTGGAGTCGCCGGGACAGGATGATTGAAGCTTTCTTT.

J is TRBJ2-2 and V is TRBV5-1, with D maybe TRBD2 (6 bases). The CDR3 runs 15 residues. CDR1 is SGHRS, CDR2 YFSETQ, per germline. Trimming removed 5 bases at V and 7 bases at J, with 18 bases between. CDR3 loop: CASSMTGARIGELFF. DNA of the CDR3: TGCGCCAGCAGTATGACGGGAGCGCGGATCGGGGAGCTGTTTTTT.

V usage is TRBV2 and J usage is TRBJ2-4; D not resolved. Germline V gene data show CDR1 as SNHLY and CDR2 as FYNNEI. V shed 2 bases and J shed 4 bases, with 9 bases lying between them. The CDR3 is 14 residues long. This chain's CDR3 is CASSERTVKNIQYF. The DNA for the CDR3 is TGTGCCAGCAGTGAAAGGACGGTGAAAAACATTCAGTACTTC.

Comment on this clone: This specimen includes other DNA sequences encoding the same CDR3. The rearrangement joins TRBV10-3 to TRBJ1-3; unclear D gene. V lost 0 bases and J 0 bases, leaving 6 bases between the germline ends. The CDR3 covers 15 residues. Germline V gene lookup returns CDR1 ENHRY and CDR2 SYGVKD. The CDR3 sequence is CAISESGSSGNTIYF. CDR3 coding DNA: TGTGCCATCAGTGAGTCCGGGTCCTCTGGAAACACCATATATTTT.

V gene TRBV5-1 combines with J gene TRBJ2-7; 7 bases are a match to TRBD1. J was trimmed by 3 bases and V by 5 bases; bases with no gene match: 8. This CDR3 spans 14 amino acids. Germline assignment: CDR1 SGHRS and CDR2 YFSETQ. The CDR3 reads CASRTATGSYEQYF. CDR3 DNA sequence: TGCGCCAGCAGAACCGCGACAGGGAGCTACGAGCAGTACTTC.

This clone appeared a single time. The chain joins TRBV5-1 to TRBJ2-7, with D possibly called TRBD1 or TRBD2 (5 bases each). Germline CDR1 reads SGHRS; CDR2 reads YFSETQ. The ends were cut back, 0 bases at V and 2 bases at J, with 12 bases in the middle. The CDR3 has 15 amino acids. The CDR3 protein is CASSLESGRPYEQYF. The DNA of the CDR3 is TGCGCCAGCAGCTTGGAATCGGGGCGCCCCTACGAGCAGTACTTC.

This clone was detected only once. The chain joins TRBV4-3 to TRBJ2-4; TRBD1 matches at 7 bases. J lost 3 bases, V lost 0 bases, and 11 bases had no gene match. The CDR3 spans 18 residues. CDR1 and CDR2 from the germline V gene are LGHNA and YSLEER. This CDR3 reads CASSQDPAGPGGKNIQYF. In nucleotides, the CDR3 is TGCGCCAGCAGCCAAGATCCAGCCGGACCAGGGGGCAAAAACATTCAGTACTTC.

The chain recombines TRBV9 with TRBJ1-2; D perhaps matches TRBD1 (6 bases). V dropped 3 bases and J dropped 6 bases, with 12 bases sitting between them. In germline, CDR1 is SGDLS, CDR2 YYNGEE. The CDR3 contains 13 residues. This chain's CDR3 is CASSGRGVHGYTF. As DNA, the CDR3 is TGTGCCAGCAGCGGGAGGGGGGTCCATGGCTACACCTTC.

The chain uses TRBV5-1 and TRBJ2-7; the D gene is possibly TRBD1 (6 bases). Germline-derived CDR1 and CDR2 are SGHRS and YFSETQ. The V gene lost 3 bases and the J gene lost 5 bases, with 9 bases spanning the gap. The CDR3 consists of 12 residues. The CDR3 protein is CASSSQGNEQYF. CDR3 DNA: TGCGCCAGCAGCTCACAGGGAAACGAGCAGTACTTC.

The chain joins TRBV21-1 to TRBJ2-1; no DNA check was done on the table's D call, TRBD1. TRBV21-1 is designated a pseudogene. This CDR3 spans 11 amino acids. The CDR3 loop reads CASPGPNEQFF. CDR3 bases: TGTGCCAGCCCAGGGCCCAATGAGCAGTTCTTC.

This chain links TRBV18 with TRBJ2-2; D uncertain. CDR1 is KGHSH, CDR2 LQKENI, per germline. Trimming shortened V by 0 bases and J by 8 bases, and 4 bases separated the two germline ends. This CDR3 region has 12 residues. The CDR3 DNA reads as TGTGCCAGCTCACCACCGGGTGGGGAGCTGTTTTTT. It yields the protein CASSPPGGELFF.

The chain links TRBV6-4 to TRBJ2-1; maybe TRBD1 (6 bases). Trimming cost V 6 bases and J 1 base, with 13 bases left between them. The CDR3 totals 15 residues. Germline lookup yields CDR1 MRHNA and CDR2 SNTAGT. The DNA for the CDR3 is TGTGCCAGCAGCCCCGACAGGCTTTCCTACAATGAGCAGTTCTTC. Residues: CASSPDRLSYNEQFF.

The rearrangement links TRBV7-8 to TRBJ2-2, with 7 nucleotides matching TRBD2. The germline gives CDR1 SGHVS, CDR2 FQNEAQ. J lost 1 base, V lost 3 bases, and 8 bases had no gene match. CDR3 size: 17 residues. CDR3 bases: TGTGCCAGCAGCTTGAGGGGCGCGGGAGAGAACACCGGGGAGCTGTTTTTT. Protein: CASSLRGAGENTGELFF. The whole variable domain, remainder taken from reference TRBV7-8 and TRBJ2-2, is GAGVSQSPRYKVAKRGQDVALRCDPISGHVSLFWYQQALGQGPEFLTYFQNEAQLDKSGLPSDRFFAERPEGSVSTLKIQRTQQEDSAVYLCASSLRGAGENTGELFFGEGSRLTVL.

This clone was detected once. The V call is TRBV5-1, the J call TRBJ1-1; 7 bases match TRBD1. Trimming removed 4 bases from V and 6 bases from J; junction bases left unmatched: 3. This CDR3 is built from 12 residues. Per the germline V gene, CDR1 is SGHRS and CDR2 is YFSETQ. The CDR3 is CASSVQGSEAFF. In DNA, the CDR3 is TGCGCCAGCAGCGTACAGGGGTCTGAAGCTTTCTTT.

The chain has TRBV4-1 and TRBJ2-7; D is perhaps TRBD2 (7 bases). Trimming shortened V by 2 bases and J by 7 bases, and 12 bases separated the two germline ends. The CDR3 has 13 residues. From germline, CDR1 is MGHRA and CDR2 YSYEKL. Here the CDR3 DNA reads TGCGCCAGCAGCCAAAGGGGGGGAAGGGAGCAGTACTTC. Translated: CASSQRGGREQYF.

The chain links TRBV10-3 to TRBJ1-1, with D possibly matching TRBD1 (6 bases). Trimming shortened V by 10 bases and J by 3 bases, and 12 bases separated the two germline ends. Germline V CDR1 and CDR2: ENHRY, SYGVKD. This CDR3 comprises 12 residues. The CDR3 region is CATQPGDTEAFF. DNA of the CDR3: TGTGCCACCCAGCCAGGGGACACTGAAGCTTTCTTT.